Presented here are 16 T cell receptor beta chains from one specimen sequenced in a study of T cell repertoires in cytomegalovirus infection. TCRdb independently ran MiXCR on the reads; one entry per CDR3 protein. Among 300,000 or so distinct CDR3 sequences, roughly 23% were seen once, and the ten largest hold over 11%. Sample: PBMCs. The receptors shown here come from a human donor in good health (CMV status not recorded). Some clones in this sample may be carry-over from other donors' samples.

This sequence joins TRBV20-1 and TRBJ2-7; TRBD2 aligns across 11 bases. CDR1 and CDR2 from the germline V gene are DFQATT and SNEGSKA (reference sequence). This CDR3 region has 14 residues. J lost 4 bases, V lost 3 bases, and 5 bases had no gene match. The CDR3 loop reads CSASEGLAEYEQYF. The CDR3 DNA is TGCAGTGCTAGCGAGGGACTAGCGGAATACGAGCAGTACTTC.

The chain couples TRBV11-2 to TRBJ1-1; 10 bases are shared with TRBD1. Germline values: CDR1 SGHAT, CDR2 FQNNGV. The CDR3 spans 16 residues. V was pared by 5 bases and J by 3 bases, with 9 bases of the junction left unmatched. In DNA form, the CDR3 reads TGTGCCAGCAGCCGGGACAGGGGCGCTGGGGACACTGAAGCTTTCTTT. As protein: CASSRDRGAGDTEAFF.

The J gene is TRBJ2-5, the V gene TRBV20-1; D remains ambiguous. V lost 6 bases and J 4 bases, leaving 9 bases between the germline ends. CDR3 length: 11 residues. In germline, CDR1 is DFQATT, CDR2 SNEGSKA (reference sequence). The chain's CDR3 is CSAGYGETQYF. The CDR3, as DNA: TGCAGTGCAGGGTATGGAGAGACCCAGTACTTC.

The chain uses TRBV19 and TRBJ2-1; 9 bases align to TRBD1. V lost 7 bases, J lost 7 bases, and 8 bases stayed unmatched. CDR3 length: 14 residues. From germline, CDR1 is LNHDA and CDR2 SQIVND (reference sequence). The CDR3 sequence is CASTQDRGKNEQFF. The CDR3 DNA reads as TGTGCCAGTACGCAGGACAGGGGAAAAAATGAGCAGTTCTTC.

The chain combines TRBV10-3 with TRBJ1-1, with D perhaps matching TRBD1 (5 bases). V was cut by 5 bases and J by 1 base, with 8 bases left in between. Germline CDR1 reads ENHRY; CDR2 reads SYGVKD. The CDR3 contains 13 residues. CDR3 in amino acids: CAISKTGNTEAFF. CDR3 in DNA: TGTGCCATCAGTAAAACAGGGAACACTGAAGCTTTCTTT.

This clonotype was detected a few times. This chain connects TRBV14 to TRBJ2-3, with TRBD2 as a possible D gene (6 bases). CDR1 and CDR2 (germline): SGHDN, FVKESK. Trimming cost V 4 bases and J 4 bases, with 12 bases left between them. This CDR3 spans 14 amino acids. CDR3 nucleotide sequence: TGTGCCAGCAGCCCCGGGACTGCCCCAGATACGCAGTATTTT. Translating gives CASSPGTAPDTQYF.

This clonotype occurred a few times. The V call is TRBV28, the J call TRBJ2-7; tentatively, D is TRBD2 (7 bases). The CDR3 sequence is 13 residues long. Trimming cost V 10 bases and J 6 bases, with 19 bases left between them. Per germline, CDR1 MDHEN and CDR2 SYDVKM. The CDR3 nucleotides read TGTGCCATAAAGACGGGGGGCCTAGGCGAGCAGTACTTC. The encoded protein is CAIKTGGLGEQYF.

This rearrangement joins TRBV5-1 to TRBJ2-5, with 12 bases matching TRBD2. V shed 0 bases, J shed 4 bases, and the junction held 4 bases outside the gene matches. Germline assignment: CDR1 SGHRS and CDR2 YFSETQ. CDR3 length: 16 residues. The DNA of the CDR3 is TGCGCCAGCAGCTTGGGGCGACTAGCGGGAGTAGAGACCCAGTACTTC. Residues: CASSLGRLAGVETQYF. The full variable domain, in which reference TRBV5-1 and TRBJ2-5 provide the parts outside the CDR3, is KAGVTQTPRYLIKTRGQQVTLSCSPISGHRSVSWYQQTPGQGLQFLFEYFSETQRNKGNFPGRFSGRQFSNSRSEMNVSTLELGDSALYLCASSLGRLAGVETQYFGPGTRLLVL.

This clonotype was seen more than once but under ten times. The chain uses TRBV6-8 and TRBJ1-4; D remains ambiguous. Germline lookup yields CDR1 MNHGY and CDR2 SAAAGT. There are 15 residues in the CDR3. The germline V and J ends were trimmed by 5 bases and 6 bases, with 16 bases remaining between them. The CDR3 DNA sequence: TGTGCCAGCAGTCTAAACCCAGGCGGTTATGAAAAACTGTTTTTT. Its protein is CASSLNPGGYEKLFF.

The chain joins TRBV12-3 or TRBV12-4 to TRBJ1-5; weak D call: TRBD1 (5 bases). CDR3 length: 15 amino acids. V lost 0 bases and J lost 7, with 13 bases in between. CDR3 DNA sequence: TGTGCCAGCAGTTTAGCGCCAGGGTGGGGACAGCCCCAGCATTTT. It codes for CASSLAPGWGQPQHF.

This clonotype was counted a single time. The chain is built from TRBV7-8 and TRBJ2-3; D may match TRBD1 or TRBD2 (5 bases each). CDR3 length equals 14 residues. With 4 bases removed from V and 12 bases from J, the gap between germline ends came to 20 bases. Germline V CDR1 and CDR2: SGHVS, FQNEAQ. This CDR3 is CASSSLGVVVQQYF. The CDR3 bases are TGTGCCAGCAGCTCCCTGGGGGTAGTGGTTCAACAGTATTTT.

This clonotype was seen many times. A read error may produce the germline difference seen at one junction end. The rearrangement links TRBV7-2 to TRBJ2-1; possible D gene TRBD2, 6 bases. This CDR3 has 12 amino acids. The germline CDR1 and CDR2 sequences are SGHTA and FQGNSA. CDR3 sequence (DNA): TGTGCCAGCAGCTTAGGGGGAGGATCCCTTATCTTC. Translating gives CASSLGGGSLIF.

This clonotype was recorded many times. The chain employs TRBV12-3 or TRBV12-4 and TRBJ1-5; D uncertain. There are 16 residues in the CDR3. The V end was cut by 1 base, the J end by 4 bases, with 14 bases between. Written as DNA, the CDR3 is TGTGCCAGCAGTTTAGGAACAAGGGCCCTGAATCAGCCCCAGCATTTT. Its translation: CASSLGTRALNQPQHF.

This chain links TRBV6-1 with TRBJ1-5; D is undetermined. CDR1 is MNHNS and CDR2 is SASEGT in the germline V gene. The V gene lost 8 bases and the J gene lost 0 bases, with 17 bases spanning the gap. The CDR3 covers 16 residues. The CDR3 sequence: CASSYEGRYSNQPQHF. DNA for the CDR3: TGTGCCAGCTCCTATGAAGGACGGTATAGCAATCAGCCCCAGCATTTT.

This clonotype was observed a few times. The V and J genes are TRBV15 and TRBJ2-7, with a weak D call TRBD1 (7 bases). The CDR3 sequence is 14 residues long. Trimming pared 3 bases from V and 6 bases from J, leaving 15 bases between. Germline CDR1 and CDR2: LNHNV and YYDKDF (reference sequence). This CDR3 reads CATSRRRQGGEQYF. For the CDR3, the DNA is TGTGCCACCAGCAGGAGACGACAGGGAGGCGAGCAGTACTTC.

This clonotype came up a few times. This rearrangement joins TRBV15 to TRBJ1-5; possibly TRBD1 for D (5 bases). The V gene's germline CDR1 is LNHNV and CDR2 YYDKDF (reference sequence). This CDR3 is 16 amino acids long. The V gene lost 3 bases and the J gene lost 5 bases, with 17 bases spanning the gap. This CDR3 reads CATSRLPGEEDQPQHF. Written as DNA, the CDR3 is TGTGCCACCAGCAGGTTACCGGGGGAAGAGGATCAGCCCCAGCATTTT.